The next 20 T cell receptor beta chains were all read from a single sample in a study of T cells in Graves' hyperthyroidism and ophthalmopathy. The CDR3 regions of TCR beta were amplified from RNA transcripts. The TCR CDR3 first-round RT-PCR relied on the HTBI primer set. TCRdb reprocessed the multiplex PCR reads via MiXCR and lists one record per CDR3 protein. Here the sample spans nearly 600,000 distinct CDR3 sequences, 12% to 15% being singletons. The material sequenced was blood. The receptors stem from a woman between 18 and 29 years old with Graves' ophthalmopathy.

This clonotype has only a few counts. The V gene is TRBV6-1, the J gene TRBJ2-5; 7 nucleotides agree with TRBD1. The ends lost 6 bases at V and 7 bases at J; junction bases unmatched: 11. Germline CDR1 reads MNHNS; CDR2 reads SASEGT. The CDR3 spans 14 residues. The CDR3 sequence: CASRRAAGGSTQYF. The CDR3 DNA sequence: TGTGCCAGCAGGCGAGCGGCAGGGGGTTCGACCCAGTACTTC.

The J gene is TRBJ2-3, the V gene TRBV20-1; 7 nucleotides align to TRBD2. CDR3 length equals 15 residues. From germline, CDR1 is DFQATT and CDR2 SNEGSKA (reference sequence). V was pared by 0 bases and J by 5 bases, with 8 bases of the junction left unmatched. Here the CDR3 DNA reads TGCAGTGCTAGAGATCTGGGCGGGAGTGGAGATACGCAGTATTTT. Amino acid sequence: CSARDLGGSGDTQYF.

As regards this clonotype: This could be a read error, since a much larger clone is one nucleotide away. This chain connects TRBV28 to TRBJ1-2; D uncertain. This CDR3 comprises 15 residues. The germline V gene encodes CDR1 MDHEN and CDR2 SYDVKM. CDR3 sequence: CTSRPAKEGYYGYTF. CDR3 DNA sequence: TGTACCAGCAGACCCGCCAAGGAAGGGTACTATGGCTACACCTTC.

CDR3 loop: CASSPRDSLAKNIQYF. The CDR3 DNA reads as TGTGCCAGTAGTCCCCGGGACTCCTTAGCCAAAAACATTCAGTACTTC. The chain is built from TRBV19 and TRBJ2-4; possible D gene TRBD2, 6 bases. Deletions cut 5 bases from V and 0 bases from J, with 14 bases between. CDR1 LNHDA and CDR2 SQIVND come from the germline V gene (reference sequence). The CDR3 spans 16 residues.

The CDR3 DNA reads as TGTGCCACCAGCAGAGAGAGAATCCGGGGGGGATCCTACGAGCAGTACTTC. Translation: CATSRERIRGGSYEQYF. The rearrangement links TRBV15 to TRBJ2-7; 8 nucleotides line up with TRBD2. Germline loops: CDR1 LNHNV, CDR2 YYDKDF (reference sequence). This CDR3 contains 17 residues. Unmatched junction bases numbered 8, after V lost 0 bases and J lost 1 base.

This clonotype was detected a few times. This sequence joins TRBV4-2 and TRBJ2-5, with D tentatively TRBD1 (5 bases). Germline CDR1 LGHNA, CDR2 YNFKEQ. This CDR3 contains 14 residues. The ends were cut back, 0 bases at V and 4 bases at J, with 9 bases in the middle. Here the CDR3 reads CASSQEVGLETQYF. The CDR3, as DNA: TGTGCCAGCAGCCAAGAGGTGGGGCTAGAGACCCAGTACTTC.

V and J are TRBV7-2 and TRBJ2-2; D is possibly TRBD2 (5 bases). The CDR3 length is 15 residues. Trimming cost V 4 bases and J 1 base, with 10 bases left between them. Germline-derived CDR1 and CDR2 are SGHTA and FQGNSA. DNA for the CDR3: TGTGCCAGCAGCTCCGGACTCCTGAACACCGGGGAGCTGTTTTTT. Amino acid sequence: CASSSGLLNTGELFF.

This chain links TRBV18 with TRBJ1-6, with unresolved D. The CDR3 consists of 16 residues. In germline, CDR1 is KGHSH, CDR2 LQKENI. Trimming took off 3 bases at V and 7 bases at J, with 16 bases between the two ends. CDR3 DNA sequence: TGTGCCAGCTCACCGGCGGGAAGTGGCGGGAATTCACCCCTCCACTTT. Protein product: CASSPAGSGGNSPLHF.

V gene TRBV5-6 combines with J gene TRBJ2-1; the D is unclear. V lost 0 bases, J lost 4 bases, and 8 bases lay in between. CDR3 length: 14 amino acids. In germline, CDR1 is SGHDT, CDR2 YYEEEE. The CDR3 region has the DNA TGTGCCAGCAGCTTGGGTACTTATTACAATGAGCAGTTCTTC. This gives the protein CASSLGTYYNEQFF. The full variable domain, in which reference TRBV5-6 and TRBJ2-1 provide the parts outside the CDR3, is DAGVTQSPTHLIKTRGQQVTLRCSPKSGHDTVSWYQQALGQGPQFIFQYYEEEERQRGNFPDRFSGHQFPNYSSELNVNALLLGDSALYLCASSLGTYYNEQFFGPGTRLTVL.

The chain uses TRBV12-5 and TRBJ2-7; D might be TRBD1 or TRBD2, each matching 5 bases. V lost 3 bases, J lost 4 bases, and 10 bases lay in between. CDR1 LGHNT and CDR2 FRNRAP come from the germline V gene. The CDR3 totals 13 residues. DNA of the CDR3: TGTGCTAGTGGTTTTAGGGACGTTTACGAGCAGTACTTC. Its protein product is CASGFRDVYEQYF.

This clonotype was seen many times. The chain recombines TRBV15 with TRBJ2-1, with D perhaps assigned TRBD1 or TRBD2 (5 bases each). Per germline, CDR1 LNHNV and CDR2 YYDKDF (reference sequence). V was clipped by 4 bases and J by 5 bases, with 15 bases between them. This CDR3 comprises 15 residues. Written as DNA, the CDR3 is TGTGCCACCAGCATTACCGGGACGGACGACAATGAGCAGTTCTTC. Amino acid sequence: CATSITGTDDNEQFF.

This clonotype was detected many times. V and J are TRBV28 and TRBJ2-2; 8 positions agree with TRBD1. With V trimmed by 5 bases and J by 4 bases, 9 bases remained unmatched. The germline V gene has CDR1 MDHEN and CDR2 SYDVKM. This CDR3 region has 16 residues. The CDR3: CASSETRTGTTGELFF. The CDR3 DNA follows: TGTGCCAGCAGTGAGACGCGGACAGGGACCACCGGGGAGCTGTTTTTT.

The chain joins TRBV28 to TRBJ2-1; D gene uncertain. In germline, CDR1 is MDHEN, CDR2 SYDVKM. The V gene lost 6 bases and the J gene lost 6 bases, with 15 bases spanning the gap. CDR3 size: 14 residues. CDR3 DNA sequence: TGTGCCAGCAGCTCGACCTGGGTGGGCAATGAGCAGTTCTTC. Protein product: CASSSTWVGNEQFF.

This clonotype showed up many times. This chain uses TRBV20-1 with TRBJ2-5, with a weak D call TRBD1 (7 bases). This CDR3 comprises 18 residues. V lost 6 bases to trimming and J lost 5 bases, with 31 bases between them. The germline V gene has CDR1 DFQATT and CDR2 SNEGSKA (reference sequence). CDR3 nucleotides: TGCAGTGCCACCTCGCCCCCCCTCATAGCGGAGACAGGGGAGACCCAGTACTTC. Translation gives CSATSPPLIAETGETQYF.

This clonotype was seen at least ten times. The rearrangement links TRBV6-5 to TRBJ2-1; 9 nucleotides match TRBD2. The CDR3 has 17 amino acids. With V trimmed by 1 base and J by 0 bases, 4 bases remained unmatched. CDR1 MNHEY and CDR2 SVGAGI come from the germline V gene. The CDR3 loop is CASSYLTSGSSYNEQFF. The CDR3 nucleotides are TGTGCCAGCAGTTACTTGACTAGCGGCAGCTCCTACAATGAGCAGTTCTTC.

This clonotype was observed a handful of times. The chain is built from TRBV7-9 and TRBJ2-1, with 9 bases lining up with TRBD2. With V trimmed by 6 bases and J by 0 bases, 12 bases remained unmatched. The length of the CDR3 is 18 residues. Germline loops: CDR1 SEHNR, CDR2 FQNEAQ (reference sequence). The CDR3 reads CASSYPGTSRSSYNEQFF. Written as DNA, the CDR3 is TGTGCCAGCAGTTATCCCGGGACTAGCCGGAGCTCCTACAATGAGCAGTTCTTC.

This clonotype was detected ten times or more. This rearrangement joins TRBV6-2 or TRBV6-3 to TRBJ2-1; 7 nucleotides match TRBD2. J gave up 7 bases and V 9 bases, and 15 bases lay outside the gene matches. The CDR3 length is 15 residues. The germline V gene has CDR1 MNHEY and CDR2 SVGEGT. CDR3 DNA sequence: TGTGCCAGTTCCAAACTAGCGTTTAGTAGGAATGAGCAGTTCTTC. It codes for CASSKLAFSRNEQFF.

This clonotype was counted ten times or more. The gene calls are TRBV7-2 and TRBJ1-4; TRBD1 might be the D (5 bases). This CDR3 is 14 amino acids long. Germline values: CDR1 SGHTA, CDR2 FQGNSA. Between the trimmed V and J ends, which lost 1 base and 2 bases, there was a span of 5 bases. CDR3 protein: CASSLGGTNEKLFF. The CDR3 nucleotides are TGTGCCAGCAGCTTAGGGGGGACTAATGAAAAACTGTTTTTT.

This chain joins TRBV27 and TRBJ1-2; no clear D. The V end lost 8 bases, the J end lost 3 bases, and 13 bases lay between the germline ends. Germline CDR1 MNHEY, CDR2 SMNVEV (reference sequence). This CDR3 has 13 amino acids. The chain's CDR3 is CASFGVRDYGYTF. As DNA, the CDR3 is TGTGCCAGCTTTGGAGTTCGGGACTATGGCTACACCTTC.

This clonotype came up many times. V and J are TRBV10-3 and TRBJ2-1; possibly TRBD2 for D (6 bases). Germline V gives CDR1 ENHRY, CDR2 SYGVKD. This CDR3 has 15 residues. V was clipped by 4 bases and J by 4 bases, with 14 bases between them. The CDR3 nucleotides are TGTGCCATCAGTGGGGGACTGACATCTTACAATGAGCAGTTCTTC. It yields the protein CAISGGLTSYNEQFF.